The present T cell receptor beta chain was sequenced within a study of cytomegalovirus exposure and HLA in healthy donors. With 60 Vbeta and 13 Jbeta primers, the PCR was carried out. The data were produced by immunoSEQ multiplex PCR, yet TCRdb's version contains in-frame clones alone and is incomplete. The table lists approximately 100,000 clones, about 70% of them singletons. Note on this clone: The antigen is not known.

Study-wide results and caveats: When presence/absence was analysed, sequencing depth was taken to be roughly uniform across donors. It is likely that the observed cluster of highly shared sequence variants was a sequencing artifact. The authors listed approximately 150 TCR beta chains as cytomegalovirus-associated.

The sequencing sample was made of PBMCs. This receptor was obtained from a female donor in good health and CMV-seronegative.

The DNA of the CDR3 is TGTGCCAGCAGCTTCAGTTCTGATACGCAGTATTTT. Its protein is CASSFSSDTQYF. J is TRBJ2-3 and V is TRBV5-5; D is uncertain. Germline CDR1 reads SGHKS; CDR2 reads YYEKEE (reference sequence). The CDR3 spans 12 residues. V dropped 2 bases and J dropped 6 bases, with 7 bases sitting between them.